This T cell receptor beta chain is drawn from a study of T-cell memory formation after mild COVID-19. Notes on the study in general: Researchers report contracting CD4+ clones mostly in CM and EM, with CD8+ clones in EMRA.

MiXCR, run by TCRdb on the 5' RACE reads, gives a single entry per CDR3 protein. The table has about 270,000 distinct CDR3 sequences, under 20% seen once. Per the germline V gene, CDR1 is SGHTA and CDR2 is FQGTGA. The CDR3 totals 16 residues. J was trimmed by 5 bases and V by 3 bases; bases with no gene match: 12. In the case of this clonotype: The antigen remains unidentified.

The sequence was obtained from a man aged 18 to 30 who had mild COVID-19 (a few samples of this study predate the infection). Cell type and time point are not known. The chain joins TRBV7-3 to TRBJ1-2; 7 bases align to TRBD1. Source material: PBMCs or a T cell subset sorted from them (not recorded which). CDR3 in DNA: TGTGCCAGCAGCTTCCCCCGAGGGGGCGCCGTATATGGCTACACCTTC. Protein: CASSFPRGGAVYGYTF. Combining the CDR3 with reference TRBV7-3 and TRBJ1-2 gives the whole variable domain GAGVSQTPSNKVTEKGKYVELRCDPISGHTALYWYRQSLGQGPEFLIYFQGTGAADDSGLPNDRFFAVRPEGSVSTLKIQRTERGDSAVYLCASSFPRGGAVYGYTFGSGTRLTVV.